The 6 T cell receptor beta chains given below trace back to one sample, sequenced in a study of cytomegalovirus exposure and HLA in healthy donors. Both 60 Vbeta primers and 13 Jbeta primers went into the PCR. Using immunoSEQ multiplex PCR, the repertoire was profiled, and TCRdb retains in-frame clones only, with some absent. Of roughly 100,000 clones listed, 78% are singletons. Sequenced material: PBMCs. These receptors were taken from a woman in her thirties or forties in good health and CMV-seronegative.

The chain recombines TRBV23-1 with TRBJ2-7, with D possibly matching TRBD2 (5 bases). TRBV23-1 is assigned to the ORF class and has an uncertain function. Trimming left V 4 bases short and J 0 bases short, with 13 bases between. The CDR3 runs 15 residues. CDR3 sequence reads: CASSLPRGLSYEQYF. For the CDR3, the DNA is TGCGCCAGCAGTCTACCCCGGGGTCTCTCCTACGAGCAGTACTTC.

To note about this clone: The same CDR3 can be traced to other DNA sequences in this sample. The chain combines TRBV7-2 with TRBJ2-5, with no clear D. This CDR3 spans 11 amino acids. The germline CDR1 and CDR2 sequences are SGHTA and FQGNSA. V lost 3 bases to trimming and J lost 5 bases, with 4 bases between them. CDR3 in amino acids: CASSFGETQYF. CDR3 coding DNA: TGTGCCAGCAGCTTCGGGGAGACCCAGTACTTC.

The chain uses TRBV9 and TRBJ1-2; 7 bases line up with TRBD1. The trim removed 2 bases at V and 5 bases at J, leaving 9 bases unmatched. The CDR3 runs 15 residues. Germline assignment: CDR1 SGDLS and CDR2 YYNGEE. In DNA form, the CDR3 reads TGTGCCAGCAGCGTCCACCCGGGACAGAGGTATGGCTACACCTTC. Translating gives CASSVHPGQRYGYTF. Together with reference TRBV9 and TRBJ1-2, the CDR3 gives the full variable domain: DSGVTQTPKHLITATGQRVTLRCSPRSGDLSVYWYQQSLDQGLQFLIQYYNGEERAKGNILERFSAQQFPDLHSELNLSSLELGDSALYFCASSVHPGQRYGYTFGSGTRLTVV.

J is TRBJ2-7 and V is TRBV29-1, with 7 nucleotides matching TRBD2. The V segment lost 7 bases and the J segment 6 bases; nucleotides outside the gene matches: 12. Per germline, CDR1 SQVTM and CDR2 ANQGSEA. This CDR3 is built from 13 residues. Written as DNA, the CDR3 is TGCAGCGCGGGACTCGGACTAGATGGCGAGCAGTACTTC. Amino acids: CSAGLGLDGEQYF.

The CDR3 DNA sequence: TGCGCCAGCAGGCCGGCTCCTACAGCTGAAGCTTTCTTT. Protein: CASRPAPTAEAFF. The rearrangement uses TRBV5-1 and TRBJ1-1; D remains unclear. CDR3 length equals 13 residues. CDR1 and CDR2 (germline): SGHRS, YFSETQ. V lost 5 bases to trimming and J lost 6 bases, with 14 bases between them.

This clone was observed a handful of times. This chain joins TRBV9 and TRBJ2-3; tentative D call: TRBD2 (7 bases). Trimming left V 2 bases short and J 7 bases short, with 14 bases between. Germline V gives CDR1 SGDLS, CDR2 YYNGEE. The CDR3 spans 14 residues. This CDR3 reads CASSVEGDYYTQYF. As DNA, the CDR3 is TGTGCCAGCAGCGTCGAGGGGGACTATTATACGCAGTATTTT.